Each of the 32 T cell receptor beta chains below was sequenced from the same sample in a study of OX40 agonist ivuxolimab in advanced cancers. The data were produced by immunoSEQ multiplex PCR, yet TCRdb's version contains in-frame clones alone and is incomplete. The table has 57,000 or so clones, roughly 86% seen once; the top ten hold approximately 1.2%. The sequencing here drew on CD4+ or CD8+ T cells sorted from blood, taken in a trial of the OX40 agonist ivuxolimab. The receptor set was obtained from an adult with an advanced solid tumor such as melanoma, head and neck, liver or kidney cancer.

This chain links TRBV12-5 with TRBJ2-7; 8 positions match TRBD1. Trimming took 3 bases from V and 7 from J; bases not matched to a gene: 2. CDR1 and CDR2 from the germline V gene are LGHNT and FRNRAP. The CDR3 has 12 residues. The CDR3 here is CASGFRTGEQYF. The CDR3 bases are TGTGCTAGTGGTTTTCGGACAGGGGAGCAGTACTTC.

The CDR3 bases are TGCGCCAGCAGCTTGGCGGCAGGGAATAACTATGGCTACACCTTC. Translation: CASSLAAGNNYGYTF. This rearrangement joins TRBV5-1 to TRBJ1-2, with D maybe TRBD1 (5 bases). The CDR3 is made up of 15 amino acids. Trimming took 0 bases from V and 1 from J, leaving 10 bases between them. The germline gives CDR1 SGHRS, CDR2 YFSETQ.

This chain joins TRBV27 and TRBJ1-4; 7 nucleotides align to TRBD1. After removal of 3 bases from V and 5 bases from J, the junction contained 6 bases not matched to a gene. This CDR3 is built from 15 residues. Germline CDR1 and CDR2: MNHEY and SMNVEV (reference sequence). The CDR3 here is CASSLSDRDNEKLFF. In nucleotides, the CDR3 is TGTGCCAGCAGTTTGAGTGACAGGGACAATGAAAAACTGTTTTTT.

The chain carries TRBV5-4 and TRBJ1-6; no reliable D call. This CDR3 is built from 15 residues. Trimming stripped 0 bases from V and 6 bases from J, with 10 bases between. Per germline, CDR1 SGHNT and CDR2 YYREEE (reference sequence). The CDR3 here is CASSLGQWPNSPLHF. In DNA, the CDR3 is TGTGCCAGCAGCTTGGGGCAGTGGCCTAATTCACCCCTCCACTTT.

Written as DNA, the CDR3 is TGCGCCAGCAGCCAAGTAGCGGGGGGGCTGAAGGATACGCAGTATTTT. Translating it yields CASSQVAGGLKDTQYF. The J gene is TRBJ2-3, the V gene TRBV4-1, with 11 bases lining up with TRBD2. CDR3 length equals 16 residues. Germline V gene data show CDR1 as MGHRA and CDR2 as YSYEKL. Trimming took 1 base from V and 6 from J; bases not matched to a gene: 6.

The chain employs TRBV18 and TRBJ2-5; tentatively, D is TRBD2 (5 bases). V dropped 1 base and J dropped 5 bases, with 5 bases sitting between them. Germline lookup yields CDR1 KGHSH and CDR2 LQKENI. This CDR3 is 12 amino acids long. CDR3: CASSPQRETQYF. CDR3 coding DNA: TGTGCCAGCTCACCACAGCGGGAGACCCAGTACTTC.

This sequence joins TRBV10-3 and TRBJ1-1; D is uncertain. V lost 4 bases to trimming and J lost 3 bases, with 12 bases between them. Per germline, CDR1 ENHRY and CDR2 SYGVKD. The CDR3 has 14 residues. The CDR3 region is CAISGHPIDTEAFF. The DNA of the CDR3 is TGTGCCATCAGTGGACACCCAATCGACACTGAAGCTTTCTTT.

The chain recombines TRBV5-1 with TRBJ2-3; 15 positions match TRBD2. Germline-derived CDR1 and CDR2 are SGHRS and YFSETQ. The V and J ends lost 4 bases and 1 base, in that order; junction bases with no gene match: 4. The CDR3 consists of 17 residues. The CDR3 DNA reads as TGCGCCAGCAGCGCCGGACTAGCGGGGGGGCGCACAGATACGCAGTATTTT. It is translated as CASSAGLAGGRTDTQYF.

J is TRBJ1-5 and V is TRBV2; D remains ambiguous. This CDR3 has 15 amino acids. V lost 5 bases, J lost 4 bases, and 15 bases lay in between. The V gene's germline CDR1 is SNHLY and CDR2 FYNNEI. The CDR3 sequence: CASSYGRQPNQPQHF. In nucleotides, the CDR3 is TGTGCCAGCAGTTACGGGAGGCAGCCTAATCAGCCCCAGCATTTT.

This sequence joins TRBV6-1 and TRBJ1-1, with a weak D call TRBD1 (6 bases). The CDR3 has 11 residues. Germline V gene data show CDR1 as MNHNS and CDR2 as SASEGT. The germline V and J ends were trimmed by 7 bases and 14 bases, with 17 bases remaining between them. The CDR3 is CASKRRGASFF. DNA for the CDR3: TGTGCCAGCAAGAGAAGGGGGGCGTCGTTCTTT.

The chain carries TRBV6-1 and TRBJ1-5, with a possible D match to TRBD1 (6 bases). Germline values: CDR1 MNHNS, CDR2 SASEGT. Trimming stripped 6 bases from V and 7 bases from J, with 13 bases between. The CDR3 sequence is 13 residues long. CDR3 region: CASSPGAWQPQHF. The CDR3 DNA sequence: TGTGCCAGCAGCCCAGGGGCGTGGCAGCCCCAGCATTTT.

This chain links TRBV5-1 with TRBJ2-7, with 8 positions matching TRBD1. Trimming took 3 bases from V and 2 from J; bases not matched to a gene: 4. The CDR3 is 14 residues long. Germline values: CDR1 SGHRS, CDR2 YFSETQ. The CDR3 region is CASSSDRGPYEQYF. The CDR3, as DNA: TGCGCCAGCAGCTCAGACAGGGGTCCCTACGAGCAGTACTTC.

J is TRBJ1-2 and V is TRBV6-5, with D hard to call. The ends were cut back, 6 bases at V and 4 bases at J, with 18 bases in the middle. CDR1 and CDR2 from the germline V gene are MNHEY and SVGAGI. The CDR3 is 15 residues long. CDR3 bases: TGTGCCAGCAGACCCACTCCGGTGGGGATCTATGGCTACACCTTC. Translated, it gives CASRPTPVGIYGYTF.

The rearrangement links TRBV6-4 to TRBJ1-5, with a weak D call TRBD1 (6 bases). V shed 5 bases and J shed 6 bases, with 11 bases lying between them. The germline gives CDR1 MRHNA, CDR2 SNTAGT. The CDR3 runs to 13 residues. CDR3 sequence reads: CASSTQTGQPQHF. CDR3 DNA: TGTGCCAGCAGTACTCAGACAGGTCAGCCCCAGCATTTT.

This sequence joins TRBV6-1 and TRBJ2-3; 15 bases align to TRBD2. This CDR3 spans 18 amino acids. With V trimmed by 2 bases and J by 4 bases, 7 bases remained unmatched. Germline CDR1 MNHNS, CDR2 SASEGT. CDR3 sequence (DNA): TGTGCCAGCAGTGAACGGGGACTAGCGGGGGGCTGGGCAGATACGCAGTATTTT. This gives the protein CASSERGLAGGWADTQYF.

The rearrangement links TRBV10-3 to TRBJ1-2, with 7 bases lining up with TRBD1. The ends lost 10 bases at V and 6 bases at J; junction bases unmatched: 8. The CDR3 contains 12 residues. Germline loops: CDR1 ENHRY, CDR2 SYGVKD. CDR3 in DNA: TGTGCCACAAACCAAGGACAGGATGGCTACACCTTC. This translates into CATNQGQDGYTF.

The chain joins TRBV5-1 to TRBJ1-1; 8 bases map to TRBD1. This CDR3 has 14 amino acids. Looked up from germline, CDR1 is SGHRS and CDR2 is YFSETQ. J was trimmed by 3 bases and V by 4 bases; bases with no gene match: 5. CDR3 DNA sequence: TGCGCCAGCAGCAGACAGGGGAGCGACACTGAAGCTTTCTTT. As protein: CASSRQGSDTEAFF.

This chain links TRBV18 with TRBJ1-1; D ambiguous. CDR3 length: 13 residues. V lost 3 bases to trimming and J lost 6 bases, with 11 bases between them. Germline lookup yields CDR1 KGHSH and CDR2 LQKENI. CDR3 sequence (DNA): TGTGCCAGCTCACCGGGCAGGAAGGCTGAAGCTTTCTTT. Its translation is CASSPGRKAEAFF.

The J gene is TRBJ2-5, the V gene TRBV5-1; 9 positions match TRBD1. This CDR3 has 17 amino acids. J gave up 1 base and V 4 bases, and 11 bases lay outside the gene matches. Looked up from germline, CDR1 is SGHRS and CDR2 is YFSETQ. The DNA of the CDR3 is TGCGCCAGCAGCCTAGGGGGCGGGACAGGGACCCAAGAGACCCAGTACTTC. This sequence encodes CASSLGGGTGTQETQYF.

The CDR3 DNA sequence: TGTGCCAGCAGTGGCTTATGGGGGGGGGCAGGTGAGCAGTTCTTC. Protein product: CASSGLWGGAGEQFF. V gene TRBV6-1 combines with J gene TRBJ2-1, with a weak D call TRBD2 (7 bases). The length of the CDR3 is 15 residues. Between the trimmed V and J ends, which lost 4 bases and 9 bases, there was a span of 19 bases. Germline V gene data show CDR1 as MNHNS and CDR2 as SASEGT.

The chain employs TRBV14 and TRBJ2-3; a weak D match, TRBD1 (6 bases). The CDR3 runs to 14 residues. Trimming took off 4 bases at V and 8 bases at J, with 16 bases between the two ends. Germline-derived CDR1 and CDR2 are SGHDN and FVKESK. The CDR3 coding sequence is TGTGCCAGCAGCCGAGGGTCAGGGGCCGTTACGCAGTATTTT. It translates to CASSRGSGAVTQYF.

This chain joins TRBV28 and TRBJ1-1, with TRBD1 matching 11 bases. CDR3 length: 16 residues. The germline CDR1 and CDR2 sequences are MDHEN and SYDVKM. J lost 4 bases, V lost 6 bases, and 10 bases had no gene match. CDR3 amino acids: CASSQPAGTGGTEAFF. As DNA, the CDR3 is TGTGCCAGCAGCCAACCTGCCGGGACAGGGGGCACTGAAGCTTTCTTT.

The chain links TRBV9 to TRBJ1-3; D ambiguous. Trimming left V 4 bases short and J 4 bases short, with 9 bases between. In germline, CDR1 is SGDLS, CDR2 YYNGEE. This CDR3 has 13 amino acids. CDR3 residues: CASSPAPGNTIYF. CDR3 bases: TGTGCCAGCAGCCCAGCCCCAGGAAACACCATATATTTT.

The chain couples TRBV18 to TRBJ2-7, with 12 bases that match TRBD2. With 4 bases clipped from V and 5 bases from J, the junction kept 18 bases outside the gene matches. This CDR3 contains 19 residues. Germline CDR1 and CDR2: KGHSH and LQKENI. The CDR3 spells CASSRSRYTSGGPINEQYF. The CDR3 DNA reads TGTGCCAGCTCACGATCCCGATATACTAGCGGGGGGCCTATCAACGAGCAGTACTTC. The entire variable domain, with the rest obtained from reference TRBV18 and TRBJ2-7, is as follows: NAGVMQNPRHLVRRRGQEARLRCSPMKGHSHVYWYRQLPEEGLKFMVYLQKENIIDESGMPKERFSAEFPKEGPSILRIQQVVRGDSAAYFCASSRSRYTSGGPINEQYFGPGTRLTVT.

The chain couples TRBV7-2 to TRBJ2-3; tentatively, D is TRBD2 (6 bases). CDR1 SGHTA and CDR2 FQGNSA come from the germline V gene. The CDR3 loop spans 12 amino acids. The V and J ends lost 5 bases and 8 bases respectively, with 11 bases between them. This CDR3 reads CASSRSSATQYF. CDR3 DNA: TGTGCCAGCAGCCGCTCTAGCGCTACGCAGTATTTT.

The CDR3 loop is CASNLRGFRTNEKLFF. As DNA, the CDR3 is TGTGCCAGCAATCTCCGGGGGTTTAGGACTAATGAAAAACTGTTTTTT. The rearrangement uses TRBV2 and TRBJ1-4; D is possibly TRBD1 (5 bases). This CDR3 is built from 16 residues. V was pared by 7 bases and J by 2 bases, with 17 bases between. Germline V gene lookup returns CDR1 SNHLY and CDR2 FYNNEI.

This chain joins TRBV30 and TRBJ1-1; the match to TRBD1 covers 7 bases. Germline trimming cut 2 bases from V and 4 bases from J; bases unmatched to any gene: 7. Germline-derived CDR1 and CDR2 are GTSNPN and SVGIG (reference sequence). The CDR3 contains 14 residues. Written as DNA, the CDR3 is TGTGCCTGGAGTATACCAGCAGGGGGCACTGAAGCTTTCTTT. Its protein is CAWSIPAGGTEAFF.

J is TRBJ1-2 and V is TRBV10-3; D call uncertain. CDR1 ENHRY and CDR2 SYGVKD come from the germline V gene. The CDR3 extends over 13 amino acids. Deletions cut 10 bases from V and 5 bases from J, with 17 bases between. In DNA, the CDR3 is TGTGCCACACGGCGAACTTCGGGGTATGGCTACACCTTC. This sequence encodes CATRRTSGYGYTF.

This chain connects TRBV25-1 to TRBJ1-6; a weak D match, TRBD1 (5 bases). From germline, CDR1 is MGHDK and CDR2 SYGVNS. V was clipped by 3 bases and J by 7 bases, with 16 bases between them. This CDR3 spans 16 amino acids. The chain's CDR3 is CASSDIGGRGNSPLHF. The DNA for the CDR3 is TGTGCCAGCAGTGATATCGGGGGTCGGGGAAATTCACCCCTCCACTTT.

This clone is judged medium-sized. This chain joins TRBV18 and TRBJ1-6; 7 bases are shared with TRBD1. Germline V gene lookup returns CDR1 KGHSH and CDR2 LQKENI. The V segment lost 1 base and the J segment 4 bases; nucleotides outside the gene matches: 10. The CDR3 runs 18 residues. The CDR3 DNA reads TGTGCCAGCTCACCACAGAGGGCCCGGACAGGATATAATTCACCCCTCCACTTT. Its translation is CASSPQRARTGYNSPLHF.

This chain joins TRBV10-2 and TRBJ2-7; 10 bases line up with TRBD1. CDR3 length: 13 residues. Germline V CDR1 and CDR2: WSHSY, SAAADI. V lost 6 bases and J lost 3; bases outside the gene matches: 2. The CDR3 DNA is TGCGCCAGCAGCTGGGACAGGGGCTACGAGCAGTACTTC. This encodes CASSWDRGYEQYF.

V gene TRBV18 combines with J gene TRBJ1-1; possible D gene TRBD1, 6 bases. V gave up 8 bases and J gave up 8 bases, with 24 bases separating them. This CDR3 has 15 residues. CDR1 KGHSH and CDR2 LQKENI come from the germline V gene. The DNA of the CDR3 is TGTGCCAGCACCCCCCGGCGGGGGCAGGGCGGGGAAGCTTTCTTT. Its translation: CASTPRRGQGGEAFF. The full variable domain, in which reference TRBV18 and TRBJ1-1 provide the parts outside the CDR3, is NAGVMQNPRHLVRRRGQEARLRCSPMKGHSHVYWYRQLPEEGLKFMVYLQKENIIDESGMPKERFSAEFPKEGPSILRIQQVVRGDSAAYFCASTPRRGQGGEAFFGQGTRLTVV.